The entry below describes one T cell receptor beta chain. Repertoires were generated with immunoSEQ multiplex PCR, while TCRdb's copy carries only in-frame clones and drops some. The sample has approximately 2,000,000 clones; around 93% are singletons. This specimen belongs to a study of shared clonotypes between healthy human individuals. V dropped 4 bases and J dropped 1 base, with 11 bases sitting between them. CDR1 is MNHNS, CDR2 SASEGT, per germline. This CDR3 spans 15 amino acids. The sample taken for sequencing was naive CD4+ T cells from PBMCs. Subset: CD45RA+ positively selected. This sequence was found in a man aged 18 to 35 in good health. Some clones in this sample may be carry-over from other donors' samples. The chain carries TRBV6-1 and TRBJ1-5; perhaps TRBD1 as D (5 bases). For the CDR3, the DNA is TGTGCCAGCAGTGTGGGGCCCGACAGCAATCAGCCCCAGCATTTT. Protein sequence: CASSVGPDSNQPQHF.